This T cell receptor beta chain was observed in a study of CD8+ T cells in alopecia areata. The ends lost 4 bases at V and 3 bases at J; junction bases unmatched: 4. Germline loops: CDR1 SGHDT, CDR2 YYEEEE. The CDR3 consists of 15 residues. cDNA serving as the sequencing template came from extracted, reverse transcribed RNA. Method: immunoSEQ multiplex PCR; TCRdb's copy keeps in-frame clones and lacks some. The sample has over 85,000 clones, about 40% seen once. This clonotype originated in a human donor with alopecia areata. Specimen: CD4+ T cells sorted from blood. V is TRBV5-6 and J is TRBJ2-1; 10 bases are shared with TRBD2. As DNA, the CDR3 is TGTGCCAGCAGCCCACTAGCGGGGAACTACAATGAGCAGTTCTTC. The encoded protein is CASSPLAGNYNEQFF.